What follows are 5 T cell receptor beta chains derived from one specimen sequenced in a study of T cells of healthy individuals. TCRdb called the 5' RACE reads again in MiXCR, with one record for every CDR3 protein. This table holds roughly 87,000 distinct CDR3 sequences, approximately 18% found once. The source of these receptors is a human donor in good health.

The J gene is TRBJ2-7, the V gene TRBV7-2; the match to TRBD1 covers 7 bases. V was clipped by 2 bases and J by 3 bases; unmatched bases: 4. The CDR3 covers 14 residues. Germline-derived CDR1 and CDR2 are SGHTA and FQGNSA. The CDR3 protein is CASSLRTGDYEQYF. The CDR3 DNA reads TGTGCCAGCAGCTTAAGAACAGGGGACTACGAGCAGTACTTC.

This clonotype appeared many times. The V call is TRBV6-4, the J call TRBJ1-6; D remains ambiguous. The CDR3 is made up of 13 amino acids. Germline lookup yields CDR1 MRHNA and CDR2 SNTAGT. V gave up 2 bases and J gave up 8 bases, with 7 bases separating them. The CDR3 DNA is TGTGCCAGCAGTGACGGTTCGGATTCACCCCTCCACTTT. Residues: CASSDGSDSPLHF.

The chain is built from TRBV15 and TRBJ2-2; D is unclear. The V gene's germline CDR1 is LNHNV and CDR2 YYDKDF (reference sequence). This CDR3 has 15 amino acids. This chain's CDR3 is CAKRRDKGYTGELFF. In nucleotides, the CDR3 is TGTGCAAAAAGAAGAGATAAGGGTTACACCGGGGAGCTGTTTTTT.

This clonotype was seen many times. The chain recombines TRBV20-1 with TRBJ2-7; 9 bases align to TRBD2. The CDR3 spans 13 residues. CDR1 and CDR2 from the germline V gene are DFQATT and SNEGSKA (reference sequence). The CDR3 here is CSQTSGYSYEQYF. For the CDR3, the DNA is TGCAGCCAAACTAGCGGGTACTCCTACGAGCAGTACTTC.

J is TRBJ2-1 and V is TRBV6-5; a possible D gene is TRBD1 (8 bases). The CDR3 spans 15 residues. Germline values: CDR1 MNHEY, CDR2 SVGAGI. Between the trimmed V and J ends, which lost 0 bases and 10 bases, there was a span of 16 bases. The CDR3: CASSYSNTGGGEQFF. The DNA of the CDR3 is TGTGCCAGCAGTTACTCCAACACAGGGGGAGGGGAGCAGTTCTTC.